What follows are 19 T cell receptor beta chains derived from one specimen sequenced in a study of T cell changes during pregnancy in multiple sclerosis. Assay: immunoSEQ multiplex PCR; the TCRdb copy retains only in-frame clones and omits some. The sample carries tens of thousands of clones, 94% recorded once. This sample comprised CD8+ T cells from peripheral blood mononuclear cells, obtained in the third trimester of pregnancy. The receptors shown here come from a female donor with multiple sclerosis, enrolled in a pregnancy study.

The chain has TRBV25-1 and TRBJ2-1, with TRBD2 matching 9 bases. This CDR3 region has 17 residues. Germline V gives CDR1 MGHDK, CDR2 SYGVNS. The V and J ends lost 3 bases and 2 bases, in that order; junction bases with no gene match: 8. The CDR3 here is CASSDIQREDTYNEQFF. Here the CDR3 DNA reads TGTGCCAGCAGTGACATTCAGCGGGAGGATACCTACAATGAGCAGTTCTTC.

J is TRBJ2-7 and V is TRBV27, with 7 bases lining up with TRBD1. Germline CDR1 and CDR2: MNHEY and SMNVEV (reference sequence). The junction had 9 bases not matched to a gene; V was cut back by 5 bases and J by 2 bases. The CDR3 covers 15 residues. The CDR3 is CASSPWDSETYEQYF. CDR3 DNA sequence: TGTGCCAGCAGTCCGTGGGACAGTGAGACCTACGAGCAGTACTTC.

The chain employs TRBV7-8 and TRBJ2-1, with 7 bases identical to TRBD2. The CDR3 runs to 19 residues. Trimming cost V 4 bases and J 0 bases; bases outside gene matches: 15. Germline V CDR1 and CDR2: SGHVS, FQNEAQ. CDR3 DNA sequence: TGTGCCAGCAGCTCGTCGAGGGTGAGCGGGAAACGCTCCTACAATGAGCAGTTCTTC. It translates to CASSSSRVSGKRSYNEQFF.

The chain uses TRBV4-1 and TRBJ1-4; tentatively, D is TRBD1 (6 bases). Germline CDR1 reads MGHRA; CDR2 reads YSYEKL. Trimming took 1 base from V and 1 from J, leaving 13 bases between them. The CDR3 runs 17 residues. The CDR3 DNA is TGCGCCAGCAGCCAAGGTTGGGACACACGAACTAATGAAAAACTGTTTTTT. This gives the protein CASSQGWDTRTNEKLFF.

This clone was seen just once. The V and J genes are TRBV2 and TRBJ2-3, with 7 nucleotides matching TRBD1. There are 16 residues in the CDR3. Germline V gene sequence: CDR1 SNHLY, CDR2 FYNNEI. The V gene end was trimmed by 2 bases and the J gene end by 1 base; junction bases not matched to a gene: 6. The CDR3 loop is CASSERKGAGTDTQYF. The CDR3 DNA reads TGTGCCAGCAGTGAAAGGAAGGGGGCGGGCACAGATACGCAGTATTTT.

The table lists this clone with a count of one. The chain links TRBV29-1 to TRBJ2-1, with TRBD1 identical over 12 bases. The CDR3 runs to 15 residues. The germline gives CDR1 SQVTM, CDR2 ANQGSEA. V trimming: 7 bases; J trimming: 6 bases; junction bases outside the gene matches: 10. The DNA of the CDR3 is TGCAGCGCCATATCGGGACAGGGGGCGGTCAATGAGCAGTTCTTC. Translating gives CSAISGQGAVNEQFF.

This sequence joins TRBV5-3 and TRBJ2-3; 9 nucleotides align to TRBD1. TRBV5-3 falls under the ORF class, with uncertain function. The trim removed 5 bases at V and 4 bases at J, leaving 8 bases unmatched. This CDR3 has 15 residues. The CDR3 nucleotides read TGTGCCAGAAGTTATTACAGGGGGCTGGCAGATACGCAGTATTTT. It codes for CARSYYRGLADTQYF.

The chain joins TRBV9 to TRBJ2-5, with a possible D match to TRBD2 (5 bases). The CDR3 sequence is 12 residues long. Germline assignment: CDR1 SGDLS and CDR2 YYNGEE. V was shortened by 7 bases and J by 2 bases, with 9 bases between the two germline ends. CDR3 nucleotide sequence: TGTGCCAGCGAGGGAGTTCAAGAGACCCAGTACTTC. It encodes CASEGVQETQYF. Full variable domain (remainder filled in from reference TRBV9 and TRBJ2-5): DSGVTQTPKHLITATGQRVTLRCSPRSGDLSVYWYQQSLDQGLQFLIQYYNGEERAKGNILERFSAQQFPDLHSELNLSSLELGDSALYFCASEGVQETQYFGPGTRLLVL.

This chain links TRBV27 with TRBJ1-6; D is perhaps TRBD1 (5 bases). V lost 3 bases and J 11 bases, leaving 14 bases between the germline ends. This CDR3 is 14 amino acids long. CDR1 MNHEY and CDR2 SMNVEV come from the germline V gene (reference sequence). CDR3 nucleotide sequence: TGTGCCAGCAGTTTTCGTGACAGCCGGACACCCCTCCACTTT. This gives the protein CASSFRDSRTPLHF.

V and J are TRBV7-9 and TRBJ1-5; D gene uncertain. This CDR3 contains 14 residues. V dropped 2 bases and J dropped 11 bases, with 16 bases sitting between them. Germline loops: CDR1 SEHNR, CDR2 FQNEAQ (reference sequence). DNA for the CDR3: TGTGCCAGCAGCTTATCGAGTCGGAGAGAGTCCCAGCATTTT. The encoded protein is CASSLSSRRESQHF.

This sequence joins TRBV9 and TRBJ2-7; 7 bases are a match to TRBD1. The junction had 5 bases not matched to a gene; V was cut back by 0 bases and J by 2 bases. Per the germline V gene, CDR1 is SGDLS and CDR2 is YYNGEE. The CDR3 extends over 15 amino acids. The CDR3 protein is CASSVEGGPTYEQYF. For the CDR3, the DNA is TGTGCCAGCAGCGTAGAAGGGGGCCCGACCTACGAGCAGTACTTC.

This sequence joins TRBV6-7 and TRBJ2-1, with 8 bases fitting TRBD2. TRBV6-7 is an open reading frame, and its role is uncertain. The CDR3 has 17 amino acids. The junction had 15 bases not matched to a gene; V was cut back by 7 bases and J by 4 bases. CDR3 DNA: TGTGCCAGCACCGTCCTTAGGGCGGGAGGAAGGTACAATGAGCAGTTCTTC. It translates to CASTVLRAGGRYNEQFF.

This chain's CDR3 is CASSPRAGLNTEAFF. The CDR3 DNA follows: TGTGCCAGTAGCCCTAGGGCAGGGTTGAACACTGAAGCTTTCTTT. V usage is TRBV19 and J usage is TRBJ1-1; a possible D gene is TRBD1 (5 bases). The CDR3 has 15 amino acids. Germline V lookup: CDR1 LNHDA, CDR2 SQIVND (reference sequence). Trimming cost V 6 bases and J 0 bases, with 14 bases left between them. Together with reference TRBV19 and TRBJ1-1, the CDR3 gives the full variable domain: DGGITQSPKYLFRKEGQNVTLSCEQNLNHDAMYWYRQDPGQGLRLIYYSQIVNDFQKGDIAEGYSVSREKKESFPLTVTSAQKNPTAFYLCASSPRAGLNTEAFFGQGTRLTVV.

The rearrangement links TRBV7-2 to TRBJ2-7, with 8 bases that match TRBD1. The J segment lost 7 bases and the V segment lost 5 bases, leaving 13 bases of the junction unmatched. Per the germline V gene, CDR1 is SGHTA and CDR2 is FQGNSA. CDR3 length: 15 residues. CDR3 DNA: TGTGCCAGCAGCCCGGGGCAGGGGGCTCTGTGGGAGCAGTACTTC. It translates to CASSPGQGALWEQYF.

This clone was counted a single time. The CDR3 spells CASPGQGGNEQFF. CDR3 bases: TGTGCCAGTCCGGGACAGGGGGGCAATGAGCAGTTCTTC. The J gene is TRBJ2-1, the V gene TRBV2, with 11 bases fitting TRBD1. The CDR3 runs to 13 residues. Germline CDR1 SNHLY, CDR2 FYNNEI. With V trimmed by 9 bases and J by 6 bases, 4 bases remained unmatched. The whole variable domain, remainder taken from reference TRBV2 and TRBJ2-1, is EPEVTQTPSHQVTQMGQEVILRCVPISNHLYFYWYRQILGQKVEFLVSFYNNEISEKSEIFDDQFSVERPDGSNFTLKIRSTKLEDSAMYFCASPGQGGNEQFFGPGTRLTVL.

V and J are TRBV30 and TRBJ2-7, with D perhaps TRBD2 (6 bases). In germline, CDR1 is GTSNPN, CDR2 SVGIG (reference sequence). V was shortened by 3 bases and J by 0 bases, with 9 bases between the two germline ends. CDR3 size: 13 residues. The CDR3 sequence: CAWRGTYSYEQYF. CDR3 DNA sequence: TGTGCCTGGAGGGGGACTTACTCCTACGAGCAGTACTTC.

The genes are TRBV5-1 and TRBJ2-7; 9 bases fit TRBD2. Trimming cost V 6 bases and J 6 bases; bases outside gene matches: 16. Germline CDR1 is SGHRS and CDR2 is YFSETQ. The length of the CDR3 is 16 residues. DNA of the CDR3: TGCGCCAGCACCATCTCTGGGGGACTAGCTCTCTCCGAGCAGTACTTC. Its protein is CASTISGGLALSEQYF.

The rearrangement joins TRBV4-2 to TRBJ2-7; D is perhaps TRBD2 (6 bases). With 1 base removed from V and 1 base from J, the gap between germline ends came to 11 bases. The germline gives CDR1 LGHNA, CDR2 YNFKEQ. This CDR3 comprises 15 residues. The CDR3 sequence: CASSQGGEKSYEQYF. The CDR3 DNA is TGTGCCAGCAGCCAAGGGGGGGAAAAATCCTACGAGCAGTACTTC.

This clone appeared once. J is TRBJ2-1 and V is TRBV19; 12 bases agree with TRBD2. This CDR3 region has 15 residues. Per germline, CDR1 LNHDA and CDR2 SQIVND (reference sequence). The J segment lost 4 bases and the V segment lost 5 bases, leaving 3 bases of the junction unmatched. The CDR3: CASSVGTSGYNEQFF. In DNA, the CDR3 is TGTGCCAGTAGTGTCGGGACTAGCGGGTACAATGAGCAGTTCTTC.